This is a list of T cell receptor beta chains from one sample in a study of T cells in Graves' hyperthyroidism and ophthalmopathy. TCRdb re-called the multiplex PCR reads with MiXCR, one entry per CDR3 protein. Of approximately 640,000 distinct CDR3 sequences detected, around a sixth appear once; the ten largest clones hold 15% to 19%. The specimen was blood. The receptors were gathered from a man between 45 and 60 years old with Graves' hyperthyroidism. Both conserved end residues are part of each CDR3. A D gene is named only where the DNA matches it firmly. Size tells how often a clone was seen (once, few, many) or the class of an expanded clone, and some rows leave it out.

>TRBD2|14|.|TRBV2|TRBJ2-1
CASNKREGSNEQFF
TGTGCCAGCAATAAGCGGGAGGGAAGCAATGAGCAGTTCTTC
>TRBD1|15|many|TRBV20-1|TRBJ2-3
CSAPVRDRAGDTQYF
TGCAGTGCTCCTGTCCGGGACAGGGCTGGGGATACGCAGTATTTT
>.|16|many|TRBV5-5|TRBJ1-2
CASTPGILAWDYGYTF
TGTGCCAGCACCCCGGGAATTCTAGCGTGGGACTATGGCTACACCTTC
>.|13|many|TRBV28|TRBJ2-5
CASRQTGRETQYF
TGTGCCAGCAGGCAAACAGGGAGAGAGACCCAGTACTTC
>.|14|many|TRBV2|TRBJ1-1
CASSGGIRGTEAFF
TGTGCCAGCAGCGGTGGGATACGGGGCACTGAAGCTTTCTTT
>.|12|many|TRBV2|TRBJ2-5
CASTDRLETQYF
TGTGCCAGCACTGACAGATTGGAGACCCAGTACTTC
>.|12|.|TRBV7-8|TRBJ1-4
CASSLFSEKLFF
TGTGCCAGCAGCTTATTTTCCGAAAAACTGTTTTTT
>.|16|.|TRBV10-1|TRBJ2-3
CASRKDREASTDTQYF
TGCGCCAGCAGAAAGGATAGAGAAGCTAGCACAGATACGCAGTATTTT
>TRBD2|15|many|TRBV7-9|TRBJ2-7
CASSLVPSGSYEQYF
TGTGCCAGCAGCTTAGTGCCTAGCGGGAGCTACGAGCAGTACTTC
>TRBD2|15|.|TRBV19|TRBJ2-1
CASSITSGGTNEQFF
TGTGCCAGTAGTATTACTAGCGGGGGTACCAATGAGCAGTTCTTC
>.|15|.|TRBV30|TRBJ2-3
CAWSVMGATTDTQYF
TGTGCCTGGAGTGTAATGGGGGCCACCACAGATACGCAGTATTTT
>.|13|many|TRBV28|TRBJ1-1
CASKTGKNTEAFF
TGTGCCAGCAAAACAGGAAAGAACACTGAAGCTTTCTTT
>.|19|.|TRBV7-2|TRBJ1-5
CASSQPGLAGGPGTDTQHF
TGTGCCAGCAGCCAGCCGGGACTAGCGGGAGGGCCCGGCACAGATACGCAGCATTTT
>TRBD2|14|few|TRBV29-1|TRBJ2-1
CSAGGLAGENEQFF
TGCAGCGCTGGGGGACTAGCGGGAGAGAATGAGCAGTTCTTC
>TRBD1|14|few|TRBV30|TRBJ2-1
CAWGDRVRTREQFF
TGTGCCTGGGGGGACAGGGTGAGGACGAGAGAGCAGTTCTTC
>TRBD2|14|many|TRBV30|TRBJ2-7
CAWSHGLAAYEQYF
TGTGCCTGGAGCCATGGACTAGCCGCCTACGAGCAGTACTTC
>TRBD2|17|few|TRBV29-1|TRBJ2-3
CSVEDGVAGDVPDTQYF
TGCAGCGTTGAAGATGGGGTAGCGGGAGACGTTCCAGATACGCAGTATTTT
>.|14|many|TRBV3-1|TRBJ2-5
CASSQDSMQETQYF
TGTGCCAGCAGCCAAGATTCCATGCAAGAGACCCAGTACTTC
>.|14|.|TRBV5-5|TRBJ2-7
CASTPPGRSYEQYF
TGTGCCAGCACCCCTCCAGGCCGCTCCTACGAGCAGTACTTC
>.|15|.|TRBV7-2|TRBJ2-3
CASSLMGGGPDTQYF
TGTGCCAGCAGCTTAATGGGAGGCGGCCCAGATACGCAGTATTTT
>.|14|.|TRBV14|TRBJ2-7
CASSQELVAGEQYF
TGTGCCAGCAGCCAAGAGCTTGTCGCGGGAGAGCAGTACTTC
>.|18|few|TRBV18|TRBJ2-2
CASSPLERGSRNTGELFF
TGTGCCAGCTCACCACTAGAGAGGGGGTCGCGGAACACCGGGGAGCTGTTTTTT
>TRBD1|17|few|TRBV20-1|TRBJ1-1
CSARGQGGKIIYTEAFF
TGCAGTGCTAGAGGACAGGGGGGGAAGATAATTTACACTGAAGCTTTCTTT
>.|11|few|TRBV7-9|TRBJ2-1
CAEGAGQEQFF
TGTGCCGAAGGGGCGGGACAGGAGCAGTTCTTC
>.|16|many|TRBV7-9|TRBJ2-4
CASSFGSGGLVDIQYF
TGTGCCAGCAGCTTTGGGTCAGGCGGGCTTGTGGACATTCAGTACTTC
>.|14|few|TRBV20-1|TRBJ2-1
CSAGRDDSYNEQFF
TGCAGTGCGGGACGGGACGACTCCTACAATGAGCAGTTCTTC
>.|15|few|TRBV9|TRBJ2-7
CASSPRGDGTYEQYF
TGTGCCAGCAGCCCGAGGGGGGACGGGACCTACGAGCAGTACTTC
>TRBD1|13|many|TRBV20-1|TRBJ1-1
CSARALTGGEAFF
TGCAGTGCTAGAGCCCTGACAGGGGGTGAAGCTTTCTTT
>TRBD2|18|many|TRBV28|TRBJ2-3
CASARWASGGRGSDTQYF
TGTGCCAGCGCAAGGTGGGCTAGCGGGGGCCGGGGGTCAGATACGCAGTATTTT
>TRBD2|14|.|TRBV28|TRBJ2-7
CASSPRTSDYEQYF
TGTGCCAGCAGTCCCCGGACTAGCGACTACGAGCAGTACTTC
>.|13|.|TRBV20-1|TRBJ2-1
CSARAPRKNEQFF
TGCAGTGCTAGGGCCCCTCGGAAAAATGAGCAGTTCTTC
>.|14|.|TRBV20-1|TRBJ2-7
CSARETGGLPEQYF
TGCAGTGCTAGAGAAACGGGTGGTCTTCCCGAGCAGTACTTC
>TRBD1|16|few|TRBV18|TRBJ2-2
CASSLGQGEHTGELFF
TGTGCCAGCTCGCTGGGACAGGGGGAGCACACCGGGGAGCTGTTTTTT
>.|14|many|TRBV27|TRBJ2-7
CASSLSVRTYEQYF
TGTGCCAGCAGTTTATCGGTCAGGACCTACGAGCAGTACTTC
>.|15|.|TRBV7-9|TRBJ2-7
CASSYGEHGSYEQYF
TGTGCCAGCAGTTACGGGGAGCACGGGTCCTACGAGCAGTACTTC
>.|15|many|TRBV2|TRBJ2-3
CASSESAGSTDTQYF
TGTGCCAGCAGTGAGTCCGCGGGTAGCACAGATACGCAGTATTTT
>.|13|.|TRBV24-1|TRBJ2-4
CATSDPPGNIQYF
TGTGCCACCAGTGATCCACCGGGAAACATTCAGTACTTC
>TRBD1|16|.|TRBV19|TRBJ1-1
CASSMGRGHEDTEAFF
TGTGCCAGTAGTATGGGCAGGGGGCATGAGGACACTGAAGCTTTCTTT
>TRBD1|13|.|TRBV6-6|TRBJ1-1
CASSYPHRGEAFF
TGTGCCAGCAGTTACCCACACAGGGGTGAAGCTTTCTTT
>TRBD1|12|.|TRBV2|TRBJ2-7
CASRPHRGEQYF
TGTGCCAGCAGGCCGCACAGGGGCGAGCAGTACTTC
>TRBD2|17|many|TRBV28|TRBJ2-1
CASSPTRLAGGPHEQFF
TGTGCCAGCAGTCCCACCCGACTAGCGGGAGGGCCGCATGAGCAGTTCTTC
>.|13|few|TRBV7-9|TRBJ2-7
CASSLGWVDEQYF
TGTGCCAGCAGCTTAGGGTGGGTCGACGAGCAGTACTTC
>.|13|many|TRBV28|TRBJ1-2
CASSLTSGYGYTF
TGTGCCAGCAGTTTAACATCCGGCTATGGCTACACCTTC
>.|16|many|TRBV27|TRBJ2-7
CASSPVVSGSSYEQYF
TGTGCCAGCAGTCCGGTAGTATCTGGGAGCTCCTACGAGCAGTACTTC
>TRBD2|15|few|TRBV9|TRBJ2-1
CASSVVAGGTMTQFF
TGTGCCAGCAGCGTAGTAGCGGGAGGGACAATGACGCAGTTCTTC
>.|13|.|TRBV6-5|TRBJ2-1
CASSYSSRNEQFF
TGTGCCAGCAGTTACTCTTCCCGGAATGAGCAGTTCTTC
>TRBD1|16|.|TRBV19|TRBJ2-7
CASSMSPGQGPYEQYF
TGTGCCAGTAGTATGTCACCGGGACAGGGGCCCTACGAGCAGTACTTC
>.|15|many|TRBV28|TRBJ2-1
CASSLTRLNYNEQFF
TGTGCCAGCAGTTTAACGAGGCTCAACTACAATGAGCAGTTCTTC
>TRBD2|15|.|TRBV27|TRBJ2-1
CASSPRLAGVIEQFF
TGTGCCAGCAGTCCCCGACTAGCGGGAGTGATTGAGCAGTTCTTC
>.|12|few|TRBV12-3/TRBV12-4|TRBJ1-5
CASSKQGGPQHF
TGTGCCAGCAGCAAACAGGGTGGGCCCCAGCATTTT
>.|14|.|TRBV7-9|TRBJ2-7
CASSFSRASYEQYF
TGTGCCAGCAGCTTTAGCAGGGCATCCTACGAGCAGTACTTC
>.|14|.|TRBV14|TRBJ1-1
CASSQASVGREAFF
TGTGCCAGCAGCCAAGCGAGTGTAGGGAGAGAAGCTTTCTTT
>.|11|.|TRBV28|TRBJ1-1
CASRLGAEAFF
TGTGCCAGTAGGCTGGGGGCTGAAGCTTTCTTT
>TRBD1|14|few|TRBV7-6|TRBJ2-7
CASSRDRGEDEQYF
TGTGCCAGCAGCCGGGACAGGGGGGAGGACGAGCAGTACTTC
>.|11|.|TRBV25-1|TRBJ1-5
CASSDGGPQHF
TGTGCCAGCAGTGATGGAGGGCCCCAGCATTTT
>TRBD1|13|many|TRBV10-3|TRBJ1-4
CAISGTGEEKLFF
TGTGCCATTTCCGGGACAGGGGAAGAAAAACTGTTTTTT
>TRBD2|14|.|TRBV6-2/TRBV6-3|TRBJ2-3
CATSTSGRTDTQYF
TGTGCCACTTCGACTAGCGGGAGGACAGATACGCAGTATTTT
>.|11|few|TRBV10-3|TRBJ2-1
CAIIPVDRQFF
TGTGCCATCATCCCTGTGGACAGGCAGTTCTTC